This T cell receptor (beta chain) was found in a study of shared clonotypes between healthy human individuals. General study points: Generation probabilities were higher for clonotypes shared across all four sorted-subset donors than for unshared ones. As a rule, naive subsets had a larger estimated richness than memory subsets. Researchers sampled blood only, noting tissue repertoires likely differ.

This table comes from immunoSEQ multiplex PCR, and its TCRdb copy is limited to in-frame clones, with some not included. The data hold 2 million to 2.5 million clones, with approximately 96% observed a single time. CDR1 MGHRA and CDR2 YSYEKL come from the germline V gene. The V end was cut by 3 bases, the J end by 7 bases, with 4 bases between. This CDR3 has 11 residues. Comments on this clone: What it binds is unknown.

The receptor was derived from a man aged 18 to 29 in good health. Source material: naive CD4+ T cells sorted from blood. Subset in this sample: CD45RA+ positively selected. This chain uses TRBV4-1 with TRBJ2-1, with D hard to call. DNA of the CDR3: TGCGCCAGCAGCCAGGGGAATGAGCAGTTCTTC. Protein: CASSQGNEQFF.